This T cell receptor (beta chain) was identified in a study of blood T cell repertoires in COVID-19. Study-wide context: In each case, the material was cDNA or gDNA derived from T cells, B-cell-depleted T cells, or PBMCs.

Method: immunoSEQ multiplex PCR; TCRdb's copy keeps in-frame clones and lacks some. Of over 300,000 clones in the sample, 80% to 90% were seen once. Adults between roughly 18 and 90 years of age took part from 24 US areas. Participants were placed into cohorts based on the clinical history they reported. The V and J ends lost 5 bases and 0 bases, in that order; junction bases with no gene match: 18. The CDR3 is made up of 19 amino acids. CDR1 and CDR2 from the germline V gene are SEHNR and FQNEAQ (reference sequence). Source material: PBMCs or T cells enriched from blood (not recorded which). The TCR originated in a man aged 25 to 40 who had recovered from COVID-19. The chain links TRBV7-9 to TRBJ1-2, with 7 bases identical to TRBD1. CDR3 coding DNA: TGTGCCAGCAGCGCCGATTTAGGGGGACAGCCCCGCACTAACTATGGCTACACCTTC. As protein: CASSADLGGQPRTNYGYTF. The whole variable domain, remainder taken from reference TRBV7-9 and TRBJ1-2, is DTGVSQNPRHKITKRGQNVTFRCDPISEHNRLYWYRQTLGQGPEFLTYFQNEAQLEKSRLLSDRFSAERPKGSFSTLEIQRTEQGDSAMYLCASSADLGGQPRTNYGYTFGSGTRLTVV.